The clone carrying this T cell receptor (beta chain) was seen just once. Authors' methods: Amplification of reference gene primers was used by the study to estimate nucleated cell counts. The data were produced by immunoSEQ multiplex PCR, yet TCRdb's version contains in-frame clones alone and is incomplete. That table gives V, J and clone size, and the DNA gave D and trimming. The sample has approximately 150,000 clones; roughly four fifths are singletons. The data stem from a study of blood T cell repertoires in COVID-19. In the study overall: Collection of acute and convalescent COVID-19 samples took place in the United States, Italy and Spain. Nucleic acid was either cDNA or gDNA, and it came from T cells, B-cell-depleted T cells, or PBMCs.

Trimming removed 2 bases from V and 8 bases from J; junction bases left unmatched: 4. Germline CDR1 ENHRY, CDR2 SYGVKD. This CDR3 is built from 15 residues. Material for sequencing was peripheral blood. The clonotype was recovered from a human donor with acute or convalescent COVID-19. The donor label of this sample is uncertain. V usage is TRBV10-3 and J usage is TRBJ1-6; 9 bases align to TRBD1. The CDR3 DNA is TGTGCCATCAGTGAGCCGGGACAGGGAGATTCACCCCTCCACTTT. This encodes CAISEPGQGDSPLHF.